Below are 22 T cell receptor beta chains sequenced from a single sample in a study of glioma-infiltrating T cells after dendritic cell vaccination. Generated by immunoSEQ multiplex PCR, the TCRdb table keeps only in-frame clones and is missing some. The repertoire holds about 92,000 clones, 85% to 90% seen once, with 15% to 18% in the top ten. Sequences were derived from blood, sampled before dendritic cell vaccination. The receptors here all came from a human donor with glioblastoma.

The table lists this clone with a few counts. The chain is built from TRBV7-2 and TRBJ2-3; 9 bases match TRBD1. Germline V gives CDR1 SGHTA, CDR2 FQGNSA. The CDR3 totals 14 residues. The ends lost 5 bases at V and 4 bases at J; junction bases unmatched: 4. The DNA for the CDR3 is TGTGCCAGCAGCCTGGGACAGGGCCCAGATACGCAGTATTTT. It specifies CASSLGQGPDTQYF.

This rearrangement joins TRBV7-5 to TRBJ1-2; the table's D call of TRBD1 was not tested on the DNA. TRBV7-5 is deemed a pseudogene. The CDR3 spans 14 residues. The CDR3 coding sequence is TGTGTCCCGCAACGGGGACAGGGTGAAGGTGGCTACACCTTC. This sequence encodes CVPQRGQGEGGYTF.

V is TRBV6-5 and J is TRBJ1-1, with no clear D. The V gene's germline CDR1 is MNHEY and CDR2 SVGAGI. This CDR3 spans 15 amino acids. Trimming left V 7 bases short and J 4 bases short, with 19 bases between. Here the CDR3 reads CASNPEQSMITEAFF. The CDR3 nucleotides are TGTGCCAGCAACCCTGAACAGTCGATGATCACTGAAGCTTTCTTT.

The chain employs TRBV27 and TRBJ2-2, with 10 bases that match TRBD1. V was pared by 3 bases and J by 7 bases, with 8 bases of the junction left unmatched. The germline V gene encodes CDR1 MNHEY and CDR2 SMNVEV (reference sequence). The CDR3 is made up of 16 amino acids. CDR3 sequence: CASSFTGTGVDGELFF. The CDR3 DNA is TGTGCCAGCAGTTTCACCGGGACAGGGGTGGACGGGGAGCTGTTTTTT.

The V gene is TRBV7-9, the J gene TRBJ2-7; no clear D gene. From germline, CDR1 is SEHNR and CDR2 FQNEAQ (reference sequence). The ends were cut back, 5 bases at V and 0 bases at J, with 11 bases in the middle. The CDR3 is made up of 14 amino acids. Written as DNA, the CDR3 is TGTGCCAGCAGCCAAAGCGAAAACTCCTACGAGCAGTACTTC. As protein: CASSQSENSYEQYF.

The genes are TRBV9 and TRBJ2-1, with D unresolved. The CDR3 totals 12 residues. CDR1 and CDR2 (germline): SGDLS, YYNGEE. Trimming pared 1 base from V and 7 bases from J, leaving 6 bases between. Written as DNA, the CDR3 is TGTGCCAGCAGCGTAACTGAGAATGAGCAGTTCTTC. It yields the protein CASSVTENEQFF.

The CDR3 spells CASSYLGSGGTDTQYF. CDR3 nucleotides: TGTGCCAGCAGTTACTTGGGTAGCGGGGGTACAGATACGCAGTATTTT. The rearrangement joins TRBV6-5 to TRBJ2-3; 9 bases are a match to TRBD2. After removal of 1 base from V and 3 bases from J, the junction contained 5 bases not matched to a gene. CDR1 and CDR2 from the germline V gene are MNHEY and SVGAGI. The CDR3 extends over 16 amino acids.

The chain has TRBV29-1 and TRBJ1-2; D gene unclear. The CDR3 totals 12 residues. Deletions cut 5 bases from V and 8 bases from J, with 15 bases between. Germline values: CDR1 SQVTM, CDR2 ANQGSEA. The CDR3: CSVFTTLSGYTF. CDR3 nucleotide sequence: TGCAGCGTTTTCACTACCCTTAGCGGCTACACCTTC.

The chain recombines TRBV19 with TRBJ2-2; TRBD2 matches at 7 bases. CDR3 length: 13 residues. CDR1 and CDR2 (germline): LNHDA, SQIVND (reference sequence). V shed 11 bases and J 3 bases; nucleotides not matched to a gene: 6. The CDR3 reads CALAALDTGELFF. The CDR3 nucleotides are TGTGCCCTAGCGGCGCTTGACACCGGGGAGCTGTTTTTT.

The CDR3 DNA reads TGCACCAGCAGCCAAGATCGGCCAGCGGGGGAGCAGACCCAGTACTTC. Protein sequence: CTSSQDRPAGEQTQYF. This rearrangement joins TRBV1 to TRBJ2-5; TRBD2 was called by the table and not checked on the DNA. TRBV1 is tagged as a pseudogene. This CDR3 comprises 16 residues.

The chain couples TRBV5-1 to TRBJ1-6, with 7 bases identical to TRBD1. V lost 0 bases and J lost 9; bases outside the gene matches: 9. CDR3 length: 16 amino acids. The V gene's germline CDR1 is SGHRS and CDR2 YFSETQ. The CDR3 sequence is CASSLAGQAFGSPLHF. CDR3 nucleotide sequence: TGCGCCAGCAGCTTGGCCGGACAGGCGTTCGGTTCACCCCTCCACTTT.

This sequence joins TRBV15 and TRBJ1-2; D not resolved. The V end was cut by 1 base, the J end by 8 bases, with 11 bases between. The CDR3 loop spans 13 amino acids. The V gene's germline CDR1 is LNHNV and CDR2 YYDKDF (reference sequence). The CDR3 spells CATSRVEGGGYTF. The CDR3, as DNA: TGTGCCACCAGCAGAGTGGAGGGAGGGGGCTACACCTTC. Supplemented by reference TRBV15 and TRBJ1-2, the full variable domain reads DAMVIQNPRYQVTQFGKPVTLSCSQTLNHNVMYWYQQKSSQAPKLLFHYYDKDFNNEADTPDNFQSRRPNTSFCFLDIRSPGLGDTAMYLCATSRVEGGGYTFGSGTRLTVV.

The rearrangement links TRBV5-1 to TRBJ2-7; perhaps TRBD1 as D (6 bases). The CDR3 sequence is 14 residues long. The V end lost 1 base, the J end lost 3 bases, and 11 bases lay between the germline ends. Germline V lookup: CDR1 SGHRS, CDR2 YFSETQ. The CDR3 loop is CASSLLGAGYEQYF. The CDR3 DNA sequence: TGCGCCAGCAGCTTGTTGGGGGCTGGCTACGAGCAGTACTTC.

CDR3: CSVGYRGSGELFF. As DNA, the CDR3 is TGCAGCGTAGGTTACAGGGGTTCCGGGGAGCTGTTTTTT. This chain connects TRBV29-1 to TRBJ2-2, with 7 bases matching TRBD1. Germline CDR1 and CDR2: SQVTM and ANQGSEA. CDR3 size: 13 residues. V trimming: 6 bases; J trimming: 6 bases; junction bases outside the gene matches: 7.

This sequence joins TRBV18 and TRBJ1-6; D gene uncertain. V lost 3 bases and J 10 bases, leaving 13 bases between the germline ends. CDR1 and CDR2 from the germline V gene are KGHSH and LQKENI. The CDR3 is made up of 14 amino acids. The DNA of the CDR3 is TGTGCCAGCTCACCCGCGGGAGACTCATCACCCCTCCACTTT. It codes for CASSPAGDSSPLHF.

This chain links TRBV7-9 with TRBJ2-1, with 7 nucleotides matching TRBD2. Germline CDR1 SEHNR, CDR2 FQNEAQ (reference sequence). The junction had 12 bases not matched to a gene; V was cut back by 5 bases and J by 2 bases. The CDR3 covers 17 residues. Written as DNA, the CDR3 is TGTGCCAGCAGCGAGTGGGGGGGAAGACTGACCTACAATGAGCAGTTCTTC. It is translated as CASSEWGGRLTYNEQFF.

This chain joins TRBV5-6 and TRBJ2-3, with 8 bases that match TRBD1. This CDR3 is 15 amino acids long. After removal of 1 base from V and 0 bases from J, the junction contained 1 base not matched to a gene. Germline-derived CDR1 and CDR2 are SGHDT and YYEEEE. The CDR3 DNA is TGTGCCAGCAGCTTGAGGACAGGGAGCACAGATACGCAGTATTTT. Protein: CASSLRTGSTDTQYF.

This rearrangement joins TRBV10-3 to TRBJ1-1; 10 nucleotides agree with TRBD1. Per germline, CDR1 ENHRY and CDR2 SYGVKD. The J segment lost 3 bases and the V segment lost 6 bases, leaving 7 bases of the junction unmatched. This CDR3 is 15 amino acids long. This CDR3 reads CAIRVGQGGDTEAFF. For the CDR3, the DNA is TGTGCCATCAGGGTCGGACAGGGGGGGGACACTGAAGCTTTCTTT.

V and J are TRBV4-1 and TRBJ2-1, with 14 positions matching TRBD2. The CDR3 has 20 amino acids. The germline V gene encodes CDR1 MGHRA and CDR2 YSYEKL. V lost 1 base to trimming and J lost 4 bases; unmatched junction nucleotides: 12. The CDR3 is CASSQVPGTSGSLSYNEQFF. DNA for the CDR3: TGCGCCAGCAGCCAAGTACCAGGGACTAGCGGGAGCCTCTCGTACAATGAGCAGTTCTTC.

The V and J genes are TRBV9 and TRBJ1-2; a possible D gene is TRBD1 (5 bases). Deletions cut 3 bases from V and 5 bases from J, with 14 bases between. CDR1 is SGDLS, CDR2 YYNGEE, per germline. The CDR3 has 14 amino acids. The CDR3 reads CASSGGVTRYGYTF. CDR3 nucleotide sequence: TGTGCCAGCAGCGGGGGGGTCACTCGATATGGCTACACCTTC. The full variable domain, with the rest looked up from reference TRBV9 and TRBJ1-2, is DSGVTQTPKHLITATGQRVTLRCSPRSGDLSVYWYQQSLDQGLQFLIQYYNGEERAKGNILERFSAQQFPDLHSELNLSSLELGDSALYFCASSGGVTRYGYTFGSGTRLTVV.

J is TRBJ2-3 and V is TRBV28; TRBD2 matches at 12 bases. Per the germline V gene, CDR1 is MDHEN and CDR2 is SYDVKM. The V gene end was trimmed by 6 bases and the J gene end by 5 bases; junction bases not matched to a gene: 12. The CDR3 runs to 17 residues. The CDR3 region has the DNA TGTGCCAGCAGCCCTATGCTAGCGGGAGGGCCAGTAGATACGCAGTATTTT. Its protein product is CASSPMLAGGPVDTQYF.

This clone was observed a few times. The chain is built from TRBV4-3 and TRBJ1-6; TRBD1 is a possible D gene (5 bases). Germline V CDR1 and CDR2: LGHNA, YSLEER. The V end was cut by 0 bases, the J end by 3 bases, with 9 bases between. CDR3 size: 16 residues. CDR3 coding DNA: TGCGCCAGCAGCCAAGATGCCGGGGGCTATAATTCACCCCTCCACTTT. It translates to CASSQDAGGYNSPLHF.